This TCR beta chain was sequenced in a study of T-cell reconstitution after alpha-beta-depleted transplantation in children. This clonotype was found a few times. Trimming left V 2 bases short and J 6 bases short, with 12 bases between. The V gene's germline CDR1 is MDHEN and CDR2 SYDVKM. This CDR3 has 14 amino acids. Preparing the TCRbeta library involved the use of unique molecular identifiers. TCRdb reanalysed the PCR reads using MiXCR and keeps one entry per CDR3 protein. The profile shows around 600,000 distinct CDR3 sequences, around 16% of them singletons. Sequenced material: PBMCs from the stem cell graft donor, taken from the stem cell graft. V and J are TRBV28 and TRBJ2-3; D is undetermined. The source of this sequence is a human donor who donated a stem cell graft to a child with acute myeloid leukemia. CDR3 sequence (DNA): TGTGCCAGCAGTTTAATACAGTACCTCGATACGCAGTATTTT. The encoded protein is CASSLIQYLDTQYF.